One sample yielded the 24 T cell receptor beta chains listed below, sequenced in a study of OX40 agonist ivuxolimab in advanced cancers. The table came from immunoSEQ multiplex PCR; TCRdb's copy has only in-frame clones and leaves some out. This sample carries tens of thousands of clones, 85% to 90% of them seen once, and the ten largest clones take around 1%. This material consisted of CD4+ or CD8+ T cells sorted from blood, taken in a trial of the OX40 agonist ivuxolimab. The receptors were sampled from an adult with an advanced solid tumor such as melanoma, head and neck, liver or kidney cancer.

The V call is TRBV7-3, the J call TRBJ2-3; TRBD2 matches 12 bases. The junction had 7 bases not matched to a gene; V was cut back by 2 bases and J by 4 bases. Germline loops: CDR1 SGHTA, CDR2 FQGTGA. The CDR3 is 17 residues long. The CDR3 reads CASSLLASGRAPDTQYF. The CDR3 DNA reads TGTGCCAGCAGCTTATTAGCTAGCGGGAGGGCCCCAGATACGCAGTATTTT.

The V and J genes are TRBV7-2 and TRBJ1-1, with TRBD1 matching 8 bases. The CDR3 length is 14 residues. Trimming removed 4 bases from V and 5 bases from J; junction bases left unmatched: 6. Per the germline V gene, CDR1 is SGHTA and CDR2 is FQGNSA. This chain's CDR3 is CASSSRGQRTEAFF. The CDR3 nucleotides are TGTGCCAGCAGCTCCAGGGGGCAGCGGACTGAAGCTTTCTTT.

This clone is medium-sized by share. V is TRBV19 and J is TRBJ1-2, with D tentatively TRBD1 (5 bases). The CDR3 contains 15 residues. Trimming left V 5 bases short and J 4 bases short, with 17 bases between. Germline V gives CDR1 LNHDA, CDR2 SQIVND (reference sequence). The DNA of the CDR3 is TGTGCCAGTAGTCCGTCCGGGGGGGACGTCTATGGCTACACCTTC. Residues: CASSPSGGDVYGYTF.

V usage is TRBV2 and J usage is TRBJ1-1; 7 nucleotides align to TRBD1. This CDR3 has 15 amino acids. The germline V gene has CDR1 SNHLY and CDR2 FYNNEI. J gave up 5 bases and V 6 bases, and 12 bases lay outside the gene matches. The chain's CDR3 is CASRARQGERTEAFF. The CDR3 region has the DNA TGTGCCAGCAGAGCCAGACAGGGAGAAAGAACTGAAGCTTTCTTT.

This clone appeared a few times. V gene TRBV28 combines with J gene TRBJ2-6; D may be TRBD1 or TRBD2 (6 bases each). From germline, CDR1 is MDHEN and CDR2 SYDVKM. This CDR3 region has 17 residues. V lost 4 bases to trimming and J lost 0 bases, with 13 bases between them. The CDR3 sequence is CASSSATGASGANVLTF. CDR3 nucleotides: TGTGCCAGCAGTTCGGCCACGGGGGCCTCTGGGGCCAACGTCCTGACTTTC.

Here the CDR3 DNA reads TGTGCCAGCTCCCCGGGGAATGGAGTCGGCTACACCTTC. This encodes CASSPGNGVGYTF. V is TRBV18 and J is TRBJ1-2; D is unclear. This CDR3 is 13 amino acids long. From germline, CDR1 is KGHSH and CDR2 LQKENI. Trimming removed 6 bases at V and 8 bases at J, with 16 bases between.

CDR3 coding DNA: TGTGCCAGCAGCCAAGATAGGTCACGCGGGGTTAATGAAAAACTGTTTTTT. Its protein is CASSQDRSRGVNEKLFF. The chain combines TRBV4-2 with TRBJ1-4; no reliable D call. V was shortened by 0 bases and J by 4 bases, with 15 bases between the two germline ends. Per the germline V gene, CDR1 is LGHNA and CDR2 is YNFKEQ. This CDR3 is 17 amino acids long.

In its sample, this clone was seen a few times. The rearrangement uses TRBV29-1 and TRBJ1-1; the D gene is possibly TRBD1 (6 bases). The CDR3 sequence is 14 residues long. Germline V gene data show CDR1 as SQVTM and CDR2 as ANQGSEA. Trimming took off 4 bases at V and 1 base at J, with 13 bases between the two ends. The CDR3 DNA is TGCAGCGTTGTGGCAGGGGTAACGAACACTGAAGCTTTCTTT. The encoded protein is CSVVAGVTNTEAFF.

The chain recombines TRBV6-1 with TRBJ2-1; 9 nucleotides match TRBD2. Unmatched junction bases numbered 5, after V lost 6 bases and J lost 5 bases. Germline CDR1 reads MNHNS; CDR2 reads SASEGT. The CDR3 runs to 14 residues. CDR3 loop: CASSRGGANNEQFF. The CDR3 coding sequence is TGTGCCAGCAGCCGCGGGGGGGCCAACAATGAGCAGTTCTTC.

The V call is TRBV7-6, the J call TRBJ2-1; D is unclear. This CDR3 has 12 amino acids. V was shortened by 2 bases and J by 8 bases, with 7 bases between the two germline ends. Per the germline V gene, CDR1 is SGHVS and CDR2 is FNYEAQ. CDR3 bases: TGTGCCAGCAGCTTATATAGTGATGAGCAGTTCTTC. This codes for CASSLYSDEQFF.

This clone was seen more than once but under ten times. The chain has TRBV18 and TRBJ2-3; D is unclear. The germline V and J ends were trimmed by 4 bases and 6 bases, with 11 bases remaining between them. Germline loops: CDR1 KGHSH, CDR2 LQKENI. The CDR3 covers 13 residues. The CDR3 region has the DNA TGTGCCAGCTCACTGACCAATGATGATACGCAGTATTTT. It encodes CASSLTNDDTQYF.

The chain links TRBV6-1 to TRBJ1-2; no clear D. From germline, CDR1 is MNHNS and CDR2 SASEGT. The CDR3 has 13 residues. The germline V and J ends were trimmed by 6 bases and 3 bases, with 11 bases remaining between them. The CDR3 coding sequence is TGTGCCAGCAGCGGGGTAGCCCACTATGGCTACACCTTC. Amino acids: CASSGVAHYGYTF.

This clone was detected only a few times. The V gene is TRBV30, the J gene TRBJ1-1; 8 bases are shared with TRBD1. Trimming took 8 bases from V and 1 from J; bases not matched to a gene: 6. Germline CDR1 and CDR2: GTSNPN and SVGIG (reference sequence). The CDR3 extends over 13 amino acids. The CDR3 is CAQDRAGNTEAFF. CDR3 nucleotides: TGTGCCCAGGACAGGGCTGGGAACACTGAAGCTTTCTTT.

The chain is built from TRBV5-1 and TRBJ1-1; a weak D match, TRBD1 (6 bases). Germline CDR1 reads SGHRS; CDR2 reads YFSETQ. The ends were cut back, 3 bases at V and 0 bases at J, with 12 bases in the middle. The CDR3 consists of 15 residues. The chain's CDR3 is CASSSSGVVNTEAFF. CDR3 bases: TGCGCCAGCAGCTCTTCAGGGGTCGTGAACACTGAAGCTTTCTTT.

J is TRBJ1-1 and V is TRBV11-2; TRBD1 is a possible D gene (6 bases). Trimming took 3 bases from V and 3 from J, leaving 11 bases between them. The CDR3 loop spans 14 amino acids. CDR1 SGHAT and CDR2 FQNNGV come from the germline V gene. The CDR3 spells CASSFQRGDTEAFF. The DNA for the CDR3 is TGTGCCAGCAGCTTCCAGAGGGGGGACACTGAAGCTTTCTTT.

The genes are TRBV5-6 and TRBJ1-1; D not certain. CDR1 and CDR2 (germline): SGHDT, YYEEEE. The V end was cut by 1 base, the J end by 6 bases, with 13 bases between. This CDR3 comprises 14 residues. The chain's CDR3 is CASSLTAAVAEAFF. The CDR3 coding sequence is TGTGCCAGCAGCTTGACGGCGGCGGTTGCTGAAGCTTTCTTT.

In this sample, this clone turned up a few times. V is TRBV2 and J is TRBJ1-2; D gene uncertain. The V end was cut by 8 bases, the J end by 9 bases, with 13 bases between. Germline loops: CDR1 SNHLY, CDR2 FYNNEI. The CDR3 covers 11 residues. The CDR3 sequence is CASYLWQSYTF. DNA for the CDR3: TGTGCCAGCTACTTGTGGCAGAGCTACACCTTC.

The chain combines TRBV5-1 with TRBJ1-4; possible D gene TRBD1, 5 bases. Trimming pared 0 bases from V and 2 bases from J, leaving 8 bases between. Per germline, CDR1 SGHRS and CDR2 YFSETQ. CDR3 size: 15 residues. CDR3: CASSLAGGTNEKLFF. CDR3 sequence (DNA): TGCGCCAGCAGCTTGGCTGGGGGGACTAATGAAAAACTGTTTTTT.

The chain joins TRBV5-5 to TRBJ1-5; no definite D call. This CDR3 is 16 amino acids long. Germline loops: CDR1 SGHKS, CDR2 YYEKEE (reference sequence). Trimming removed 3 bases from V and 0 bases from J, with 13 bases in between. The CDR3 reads CASSSDGSYSNQPQHF. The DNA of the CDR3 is TGTGCCAGCAGCTCGGACGGATCTTATAGCAATCAGCCCCAGCATTTT. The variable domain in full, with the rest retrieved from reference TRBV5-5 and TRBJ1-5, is DAGVTQSPTHLIKTRGQQVTLRCSPISGHKSVSWYQQVLGQGPQFIFQYYEKEERGRGNFPDRFSARQFPNYSSELNVNALLLGDSALYLCASSSDGSYSNQPQHFGDGTRLSIL.

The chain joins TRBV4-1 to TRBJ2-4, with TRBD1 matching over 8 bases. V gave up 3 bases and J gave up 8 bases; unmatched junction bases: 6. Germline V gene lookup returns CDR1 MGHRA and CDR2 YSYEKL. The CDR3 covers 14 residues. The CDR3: CASSHPGQAYIQYF. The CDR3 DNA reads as TGCGCCAGCAGCCATCCGGGACAGGCCTACATTCAGTACTTC.

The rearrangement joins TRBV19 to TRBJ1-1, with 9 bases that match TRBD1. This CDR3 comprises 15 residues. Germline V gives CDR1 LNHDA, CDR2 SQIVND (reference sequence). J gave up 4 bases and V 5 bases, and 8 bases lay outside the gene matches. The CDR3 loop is CASSWPGQGFTEAFF. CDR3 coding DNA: TGTGCCAGTAGTTGGCCGGGACAGGGCTTCACTGAAGCTTTCTTT. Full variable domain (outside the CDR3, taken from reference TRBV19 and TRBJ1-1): DGGITQSPKYLFRKEGQNVTLSCEQNLNHDAMYWYRQDPGQGLRLIYYSQIVNDFQKGDIAEGYSVSREKKESFPLTVTSAQKNPTAFYLCASSWPGQGFTEAFFGQGTRLTVV.

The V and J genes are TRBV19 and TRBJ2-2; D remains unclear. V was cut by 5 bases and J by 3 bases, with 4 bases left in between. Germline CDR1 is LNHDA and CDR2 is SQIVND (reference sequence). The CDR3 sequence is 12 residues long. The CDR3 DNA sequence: TGTGCCAGTAGTTTCGACACCGGGGAGCTGTTTTTT. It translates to CASSFDTGELFF.

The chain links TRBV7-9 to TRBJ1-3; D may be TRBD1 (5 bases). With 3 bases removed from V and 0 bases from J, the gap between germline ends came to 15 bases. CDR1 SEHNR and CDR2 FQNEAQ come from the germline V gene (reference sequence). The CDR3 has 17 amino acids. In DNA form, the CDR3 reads TGTGCCAGCAGCTTCGGGGCGGGATCCATCTCTGGAAACACCATATATTTT. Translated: CASSFGAGSISGNTIYF.

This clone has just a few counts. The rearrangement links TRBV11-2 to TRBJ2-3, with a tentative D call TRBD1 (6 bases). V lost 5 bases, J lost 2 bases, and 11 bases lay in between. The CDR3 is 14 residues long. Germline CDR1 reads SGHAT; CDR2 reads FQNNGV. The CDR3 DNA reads TGTGCCAGCAGCAAACAGGGATACACAGATACGCAGTATTTT. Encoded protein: CASSKQGYTDTQYF.